This T cell receptor (beta chain) was profiled in a study of blood T cell repertoires in COVID-19. Original handling: Estimation of nucleated cell counts relied on the amplification of reference gene primers. Measured with immunoSEQ multiplex PCR; TCRdb has only the in-frame clones, and not every one. V and J calls plus clone size are reproduced from that table; the DNA served to infer D and trimming. Among about 130,000 clones listed, over 75% were seen once. This CDR3 has 13 amino acids. V was clipped by 2 bases and J by 4 bases; unmatched bases: 2. The germline V gene has CDR1 SGHNT and CDR2 YENEEA.

This chain connects TRBV11-3 to TRBJ2-7; TRBD1 agrees at 7 bases. Source material: peripheral blood. The sequence came from a man in his forties with active or convalescent COVID-19. The CDR3 coding sequence is TGTGCCAGCAGCTTAACAGGGGAGTACGAGCAGTACTTC. Its translation: CASSLTGEYEQYF.